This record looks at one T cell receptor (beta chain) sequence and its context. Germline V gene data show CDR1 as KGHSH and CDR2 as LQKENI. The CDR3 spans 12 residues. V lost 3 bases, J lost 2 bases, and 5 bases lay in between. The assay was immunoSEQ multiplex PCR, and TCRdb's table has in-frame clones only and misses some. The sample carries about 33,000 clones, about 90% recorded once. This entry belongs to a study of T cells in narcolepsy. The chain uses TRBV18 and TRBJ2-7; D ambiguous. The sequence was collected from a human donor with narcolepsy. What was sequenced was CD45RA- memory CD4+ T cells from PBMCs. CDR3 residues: CASSPLTYEQYF. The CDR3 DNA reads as TGTGCCAGCTCACCCCTGACCTACGAGCAGTACTTC.